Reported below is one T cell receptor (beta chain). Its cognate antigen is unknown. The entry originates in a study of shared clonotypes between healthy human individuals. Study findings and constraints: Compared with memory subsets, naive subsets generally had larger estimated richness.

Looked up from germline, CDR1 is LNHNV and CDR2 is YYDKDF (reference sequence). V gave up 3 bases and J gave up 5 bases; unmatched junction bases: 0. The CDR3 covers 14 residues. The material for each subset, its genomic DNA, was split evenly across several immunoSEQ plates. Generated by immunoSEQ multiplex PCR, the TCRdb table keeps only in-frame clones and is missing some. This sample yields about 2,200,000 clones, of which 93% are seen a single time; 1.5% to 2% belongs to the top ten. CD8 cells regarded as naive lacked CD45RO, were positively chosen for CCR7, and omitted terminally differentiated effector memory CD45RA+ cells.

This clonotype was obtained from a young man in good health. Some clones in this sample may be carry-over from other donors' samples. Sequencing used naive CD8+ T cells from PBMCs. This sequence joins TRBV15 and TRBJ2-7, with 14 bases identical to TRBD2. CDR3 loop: CATSRGLAGDEQYF. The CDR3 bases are TGTGCCACCAGCAGGGGACTAGCGGGAGACGAGCAGTACTTC.